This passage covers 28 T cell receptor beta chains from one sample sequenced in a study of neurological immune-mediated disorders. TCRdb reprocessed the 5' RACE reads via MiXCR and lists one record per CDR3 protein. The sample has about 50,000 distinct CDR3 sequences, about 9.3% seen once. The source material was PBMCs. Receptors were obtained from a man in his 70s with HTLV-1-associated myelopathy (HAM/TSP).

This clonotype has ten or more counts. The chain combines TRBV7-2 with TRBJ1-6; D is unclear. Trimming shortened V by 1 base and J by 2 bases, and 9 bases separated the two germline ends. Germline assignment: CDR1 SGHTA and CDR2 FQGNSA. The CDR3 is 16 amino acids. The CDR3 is CASSLDNSPYNSPLHF. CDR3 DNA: TGTGCCAGCAGCTTAGATAACAGTCCCTATAATTCACCCCTCCACTTT.

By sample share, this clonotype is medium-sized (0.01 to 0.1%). CDR3 DNA sequence: TGTGCCAGCAGTAGGCAGAACTATGGCTACACCTTC. It translates to CASSRQNYGYTF. The chain couples TRBV12-3 or TRBV12-4 to TRBJ1-2; D is unclear. This CDR3 spans 12 amino acids. Trimming shortened V by 5 bases and J by 2 bases, and 6 bases separated the two germline ends.

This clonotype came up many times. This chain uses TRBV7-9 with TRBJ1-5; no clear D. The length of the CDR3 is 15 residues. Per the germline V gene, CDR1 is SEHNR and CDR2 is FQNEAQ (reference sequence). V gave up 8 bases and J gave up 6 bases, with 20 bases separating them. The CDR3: CASGGGTLGSQPQHF. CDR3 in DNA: TGTGCCAGCGGTGGCGGAACCCTGGGTAGTCAGCCCCAGCATTTT.

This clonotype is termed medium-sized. The CDR3 protein is CASSPPIRLGTDTQYF. CDR3 DNA: TGTGCCAGCAGCCCGCCGATAAGGCTCGGCACAGATACGCAGTATTTT. The genes are TRBV7-9 and TRBJ2-3; no firm D call. Trimming cost V 5 bases and J 1 base, with 16 bases left between them. Germline V gives CDR1 SEHNR, CDR2 FQNEAQ (reference sequence). The CDR3 length is 16 residues.

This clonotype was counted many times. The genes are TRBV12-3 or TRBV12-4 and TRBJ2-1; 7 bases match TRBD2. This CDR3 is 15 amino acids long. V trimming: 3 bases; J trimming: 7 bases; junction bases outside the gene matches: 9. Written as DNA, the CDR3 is TGTGCCAGCAGTTTCGCGGGAGTCGGAACTAATGAGCAGTTCTTC. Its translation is CASSFAGVGTNEQFF.

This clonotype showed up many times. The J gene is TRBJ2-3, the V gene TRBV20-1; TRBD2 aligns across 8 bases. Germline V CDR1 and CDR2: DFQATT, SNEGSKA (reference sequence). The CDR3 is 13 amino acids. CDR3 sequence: CSAGTRAKEPQYF. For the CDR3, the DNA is TGCAGCGCCGGGACTAGAGCTAAGGAGCCGCAGTATTTT.

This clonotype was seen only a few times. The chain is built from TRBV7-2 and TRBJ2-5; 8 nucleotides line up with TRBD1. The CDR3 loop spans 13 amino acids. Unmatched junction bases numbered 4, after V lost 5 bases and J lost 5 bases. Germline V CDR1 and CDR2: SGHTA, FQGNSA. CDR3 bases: TGTGCCAGCAGCATGGGACAGGCGGAGACCCAGTACTTC. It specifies CASSMGQAETQYF.

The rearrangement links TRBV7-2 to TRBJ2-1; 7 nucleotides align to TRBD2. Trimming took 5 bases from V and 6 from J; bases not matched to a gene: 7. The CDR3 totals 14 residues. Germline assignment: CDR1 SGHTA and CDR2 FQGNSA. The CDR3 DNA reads TGTGCCAGCAGCGCACCAAGCGGGGCCAATGAGCAGTTCTTC. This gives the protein CASSAPSGANEQFF.

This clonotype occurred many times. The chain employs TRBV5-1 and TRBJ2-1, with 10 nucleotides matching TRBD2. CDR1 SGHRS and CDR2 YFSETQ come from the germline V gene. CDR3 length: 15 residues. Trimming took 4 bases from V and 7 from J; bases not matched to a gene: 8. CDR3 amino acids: CASSQREGLGNEQFF. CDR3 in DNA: TGCGCCAGCAGCCAGCGGGAGGGCCTGGGGAATGAGCAGTTCTTC.

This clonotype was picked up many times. CDR3: CASSPPTPNEQFF. The CDR3 DNA follows: TGTGCCAGCAGTCCACCCACCCCCAATGAGCAGTTCTTC. J is TRBJ2-1 and V is TRBV28; D is uncertain. This CDR3 is built from 13 residues. Germline values: CDR1 MDHEN, CDR2 SYDVKM. V was shortened by 5 bases and J by 6 bases, with 11 bases between the two germline ends.

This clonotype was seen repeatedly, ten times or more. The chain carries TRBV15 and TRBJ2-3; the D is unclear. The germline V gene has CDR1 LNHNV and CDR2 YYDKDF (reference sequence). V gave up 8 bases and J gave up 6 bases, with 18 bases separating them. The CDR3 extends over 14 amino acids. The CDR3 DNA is TGTGCCACCGCTCCGTTGGGTTCTTTGGATACGCAGTATTTT. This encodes CATAPLGSLDTQYF.

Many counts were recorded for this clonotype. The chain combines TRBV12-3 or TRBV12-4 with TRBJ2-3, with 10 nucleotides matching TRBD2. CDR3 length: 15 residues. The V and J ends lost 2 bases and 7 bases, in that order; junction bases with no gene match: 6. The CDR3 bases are TGTGCCAGCAGTTTATCAGCGGGAGGGCCATATACGCAGTATTTT. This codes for CASSLSAGGPYTQYF.

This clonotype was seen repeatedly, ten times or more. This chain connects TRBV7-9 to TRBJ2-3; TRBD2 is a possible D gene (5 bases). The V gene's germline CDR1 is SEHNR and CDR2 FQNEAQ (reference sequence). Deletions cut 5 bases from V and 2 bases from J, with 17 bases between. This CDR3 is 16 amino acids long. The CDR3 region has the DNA TGTGCCAGCAGCGAGGGAGAGGATGGGTCCACAGATACGCAGTATTTT. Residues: CASSEGEDGSTDTQYF.

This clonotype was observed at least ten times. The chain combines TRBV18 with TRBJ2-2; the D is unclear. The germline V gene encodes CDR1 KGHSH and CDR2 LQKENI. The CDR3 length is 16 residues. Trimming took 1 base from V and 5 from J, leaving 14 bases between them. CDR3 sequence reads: CASSPLGRIGTGELFF. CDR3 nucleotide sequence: TGTGCCAGCTCACCACTGGGTCGAATCGGGACCGGGGAGCTGTTTTTT. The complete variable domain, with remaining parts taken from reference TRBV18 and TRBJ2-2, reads NAGVMQNPRHLVRRRGQEARLRCSPMKGHSHVYWYRQLPEEGLKFMVYLQKENIIDESGMPKERFSAEFPKEGPSILRIQQVVRGDSAAYFCASSPLGRIGTGELFFGEGSRLTVL.

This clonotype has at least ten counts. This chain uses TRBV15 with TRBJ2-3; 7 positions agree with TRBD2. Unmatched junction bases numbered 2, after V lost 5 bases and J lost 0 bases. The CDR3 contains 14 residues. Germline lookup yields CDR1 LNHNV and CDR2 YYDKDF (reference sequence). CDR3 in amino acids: CATSVSGSTDTQYF. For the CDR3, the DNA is TGTGCCACCAGCGTTAGCGGGAGCACAGATACGCAGTATTTT.

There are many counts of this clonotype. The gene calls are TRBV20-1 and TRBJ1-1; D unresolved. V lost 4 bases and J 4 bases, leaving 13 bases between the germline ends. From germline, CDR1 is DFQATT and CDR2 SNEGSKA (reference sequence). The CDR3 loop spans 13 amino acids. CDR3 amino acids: CSATKIRGTEAFF. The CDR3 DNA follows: TGCAGTGCTACGAAGATCCGAGGCACTGAAGCTTTCTTT.

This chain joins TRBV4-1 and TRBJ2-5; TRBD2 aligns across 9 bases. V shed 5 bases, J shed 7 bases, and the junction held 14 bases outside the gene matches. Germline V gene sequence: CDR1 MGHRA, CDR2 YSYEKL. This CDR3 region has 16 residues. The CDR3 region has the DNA TGCGCCAGCAGCTCAATGGCGCTAGCGGGACTCGGGACCCAGTACTTC. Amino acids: CASSSMALAGLGTQYF.

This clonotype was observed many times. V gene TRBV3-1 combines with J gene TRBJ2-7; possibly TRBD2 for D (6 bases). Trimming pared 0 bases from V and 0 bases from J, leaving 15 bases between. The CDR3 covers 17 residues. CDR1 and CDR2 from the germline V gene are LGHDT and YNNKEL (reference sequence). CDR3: CASSQERGAGSSYEQYF. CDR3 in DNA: TGTGCCAGCAGCCAAGAGAGGGGAGCGGGTAGCTCCTACGAGCAGTACTTC.

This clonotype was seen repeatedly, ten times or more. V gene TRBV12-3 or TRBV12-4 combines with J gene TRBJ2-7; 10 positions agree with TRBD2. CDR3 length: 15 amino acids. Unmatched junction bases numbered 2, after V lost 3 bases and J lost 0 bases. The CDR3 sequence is CASSFTSGDSYEQYF. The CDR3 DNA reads TGTGCCAGCAGTTTCACTAGCGGGGACTCCTACGAGCAGTACTTC.

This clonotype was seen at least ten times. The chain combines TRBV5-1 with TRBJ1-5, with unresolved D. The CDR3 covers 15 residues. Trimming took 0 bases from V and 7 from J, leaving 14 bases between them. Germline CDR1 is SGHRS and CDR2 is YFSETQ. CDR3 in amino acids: CASSLDDPLGQPQHF. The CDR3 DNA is TGCGCCAGCAGCTTGGACGACCCCTTGGGCCAGCCCCAGCATTTT. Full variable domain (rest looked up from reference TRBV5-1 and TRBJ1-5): KAGVTQTPRYLIKTRGQQVTLSCSPISGHRSVSWYQQTPGQGLQFLFEYFSETQRNKGNFPGRFSGRQFSNSRSEMNVSTLELGDSALYLCASSLDDPLGQPQHFGDGTRLSIL.

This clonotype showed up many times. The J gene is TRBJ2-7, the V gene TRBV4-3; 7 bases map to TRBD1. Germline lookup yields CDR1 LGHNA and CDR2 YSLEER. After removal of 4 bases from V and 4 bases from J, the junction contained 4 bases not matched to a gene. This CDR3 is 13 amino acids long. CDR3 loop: CASSLRQGYEQYF. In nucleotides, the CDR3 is TGCGCCAGCAGCCTCCGACAGGGATACGAGCAGTACTTC.

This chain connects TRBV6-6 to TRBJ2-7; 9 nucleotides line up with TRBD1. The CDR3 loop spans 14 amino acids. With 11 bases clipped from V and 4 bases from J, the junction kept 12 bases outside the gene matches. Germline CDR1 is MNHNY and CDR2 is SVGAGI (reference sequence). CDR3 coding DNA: TGTGCCTCCCAAAGGGGACAGGGTTCGTACGAGCAGTACTTC. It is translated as CASQRGQGSYEQYF.

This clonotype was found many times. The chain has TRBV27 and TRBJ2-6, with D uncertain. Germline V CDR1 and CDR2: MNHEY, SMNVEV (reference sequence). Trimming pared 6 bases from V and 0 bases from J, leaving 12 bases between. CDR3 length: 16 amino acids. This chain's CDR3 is CASSQTQVSGANVLTF. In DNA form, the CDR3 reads TGTGCCAGCAGCCAAACCCAGGTCTCTGGGGCCAACGTCCTGACTTTC.

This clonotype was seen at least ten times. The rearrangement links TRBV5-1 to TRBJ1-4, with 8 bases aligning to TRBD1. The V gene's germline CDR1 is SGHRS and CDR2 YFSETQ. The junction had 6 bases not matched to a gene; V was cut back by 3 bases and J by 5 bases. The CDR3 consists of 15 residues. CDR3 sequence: CASSYVRDRNEKLFF. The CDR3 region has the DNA TGCGCCAGCAGCTATGTCCGGGACAGGAATGAAAAACTGTTTTTT.

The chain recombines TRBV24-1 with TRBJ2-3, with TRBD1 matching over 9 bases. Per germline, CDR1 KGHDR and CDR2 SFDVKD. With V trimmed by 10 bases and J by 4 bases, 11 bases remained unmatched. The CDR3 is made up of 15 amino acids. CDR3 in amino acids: CATRLGRQGADTQYF. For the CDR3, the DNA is TGTGCCACAAGACTTGGGAGACAGGGGGCAGATACGCAGTATTTT.

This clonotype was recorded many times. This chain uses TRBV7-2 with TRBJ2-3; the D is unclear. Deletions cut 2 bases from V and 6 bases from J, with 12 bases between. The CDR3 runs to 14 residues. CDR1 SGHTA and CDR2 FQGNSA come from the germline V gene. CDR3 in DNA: TGTGCCAGCAGCTTAAGGGCCGCGATGGATACGCAGTATTTT. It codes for CASSLRAAMDTQYF.

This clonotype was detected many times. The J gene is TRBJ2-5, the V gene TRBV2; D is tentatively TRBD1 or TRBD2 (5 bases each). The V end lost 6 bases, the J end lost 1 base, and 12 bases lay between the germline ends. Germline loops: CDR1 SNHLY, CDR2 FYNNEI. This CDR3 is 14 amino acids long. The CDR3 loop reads CASSEGLFQETQYF. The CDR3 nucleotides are TGTGCCAGCAGCGAGGGGTTGTTCCAAGAGACCCAGTACTTC. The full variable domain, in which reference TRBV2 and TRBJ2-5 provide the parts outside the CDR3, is EPEVTQTPSHQVTQMGQEVILRCVPISNHLYFYWYRQILGQKVEFLVSFYNNEISEKSEIFDDQFSVERPDGSNFTLKIRSTKLEDSAMYFCASSEGLFQETQYFGPGTRLLVL.

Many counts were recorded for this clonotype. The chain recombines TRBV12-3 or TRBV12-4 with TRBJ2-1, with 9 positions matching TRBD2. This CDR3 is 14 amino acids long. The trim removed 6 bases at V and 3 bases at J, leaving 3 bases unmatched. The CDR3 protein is CASRIAGDYNEQFF. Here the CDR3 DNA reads TGTGCCAGCAGGATAGCGGGGGACTACAATGAGCAGTTCTTC.